One sample yielded the 10 T cell receptor beta chains listed below, sequenced in a study of blood T cell repertoires in COVID-19. Assay: immunoSEQ multiplex PCR; the TCRdb copy retains only in-frame clones and omits some. The repertoire holds around 20,000 clones, roughly 87% seen once, with roughly 8.3% in the top ten. The sequencing sample was made of peripheral blood. The origin of the receptors is a human donor in a cohort sampled during active COVID-19. The donor label of this sample is uncertain.

V and J are TRBV6-1 and TRBJ2-2, with 10 bases identical to TRBD2. The CDR3 totals 17 residues. Germline V lookup: CDR1 MNHNS, CDR2 SASEGT. The V segment lost 4 bases and the J segment 6 bases; nucleotides outside the gene matches: 11. This chain's CDR3 is CASSVHQREGVAGELFF. CDR3 DNA sequence: TGTGCCAGCAGTGTCCACCAGCGGGAGGGGGTCGCCGGGGAGCTGTTTTTT.

V and J are TRBV5-1 and TRBJ2-1, with TRBD2 matching over 8 bases. The germline V gene encodes CDR1 SGHRS and CDR2 YFSETQ. The CDR3 loop spans 16 amino acids. V lost 1 base and J lost 6; bases outside the gene matches: 9. The CDR3 region has the DNA TGCGCCAGCAGCTTGTCGGGACTAGGAAATTCCAATGAGCAGTTCTTC. Translated: CASSLSGLGNSNEQFF.

The chain is built from TRBV2 and TRBJ1-4; D ambiguous. V lost 8 bases and J 8 bases, leaving 15 bases between the germline ends. The CDR3 loop spans 13 amino acids. CDR1 and CDR2 (germline): SNHLY, FYNNEI. The chain's CDR3 is CASGARAVEKLFF. DNA of the CDR3: TGTGCCAGCGGAGCGAGGGCAGTCGAAAAACTGTTTTTT.

The chain links TRBV5-1 to TRBJ2-2, with 11 bases that match TRBD2. The CDR3 extends over 16 amino acids. V shed 4 bases, J shed 1 base, and the junction held 3 bases outside the gene matches. Germline assignment: CDR1 SGHRS and CDR2 YFSETQ. In nucleotides, the CDR3 is TGCGCCAGCAGCCACCTAGCGGGAGGGAACACCGGGGAGCTGTTTTTT. This translates into CASSHLAGGNTGELFF. Looking up the rest from reference TRBV5-1 and TRBJ2-2 gives the full variable domain: KAGVTQTPRYLIKTRGQQVTLSCSPISGHRSVSWYQQTPGQGLQFLFEYFSETQRNKGNFPGRFSGRQFSNSRSEMNVSTLELGDSALYLCASSHLAGGNTGELFFGEGSRLTVL.

This chain links TRBV21-1 with TRBJ2-7; the table's D call, TRBD2, was not checked against the DNA. TRBV21-1 is listed as a pseudogene. The CDR3 contains 15 residues. The chain's CDR3 is CASSKAAGLTYEQYF. In nucleotides, the CDR3 is TGTGCCAGCAGCAAAGCGGCGGGTCTAACCTACGAGCAGTACTTC.

The chain recombines TRBV6-5 with TRBJ2-1; TRBD2 aligns across 7 bases. V lost 5 bases and J lost 8; bases outside the gene matches: 9. The germline CDR1 and CDR2 sequences are MNHEY and SVGAGI. CDR3 length equals 14 residues. The chain's CDR3 is CASSPRGSEDEQFF. CDR3 in DNA: TGTGCCAGCAGTCCGCGGGGGAGCGAGGATGAGCAGTTCTTC.

The V call is TRBV5-4, the J call TRBJ2-3, with TRBD1 matching over 9 bases. Germline V gives CDR1 SGHNT, CDR2 YYREEE (reference sequence). The V segment lost 5 bases and the J segment 4 bases; nucleotides outside the gene matches: 5. The CDR3 totals 14 residues. This CDR3 reads CASSPTGGADTQYF. The CDR3 nucleotides are TGTGCCAGCAGTCCAACAGGGGGCGCAGATACGCAGTATTTT.

The chain is built from TRBV7-2 and TRBJ2-7; possible D gene TRBD2, 6 bases. Between the trimmed V and J ends, which lost 1 base and 0 bases, there was a span of 13 bases. The V gene's germline CDR1 is SGHTA and CDR2 FQGNSA. The CDR3 runs 16 residues. The CDR3 DNA reads as TGTGCCAGCAGCTTAGATTCTAGCGTAAGCTCCTACGAGCAGTACTTC. Encoded protein: CASSLDSSVSSYEQYF.

The chain has TRBV2 and TRBJ2-5, with D unclear. The CDR3 consists of 11 residues. V lost 8 bases, J lost 10 bases, and 14 bases lay in between. CDR1 is SNHLY and CDR2 is FYNNEI in the germline V gene. In nucleotides, the CDR3 is TGTGCCAGCCTCGACTGGTTTCTCCAGTACTTC. This sequence encodes CASLDWFLQYF.

This clone was counted a single time. This chain uses TRBV18 with TRBJ2-2; D perhaps matches TRBD1 (6 bases). This CDR3 is 15 amino acids long. The germline CDR1 and CDR2 sequences are KGHSH and LQKENI. Trimming took 3 bases from V and 0 from J, leaving 8 bases between them. In nucleotides, the CDR3 is TGTGCCAGCTCACCGGGACAAACGAACACCGGGGAGCTGTTTTTT. Its translation is CASSPGQTNTGELFF.